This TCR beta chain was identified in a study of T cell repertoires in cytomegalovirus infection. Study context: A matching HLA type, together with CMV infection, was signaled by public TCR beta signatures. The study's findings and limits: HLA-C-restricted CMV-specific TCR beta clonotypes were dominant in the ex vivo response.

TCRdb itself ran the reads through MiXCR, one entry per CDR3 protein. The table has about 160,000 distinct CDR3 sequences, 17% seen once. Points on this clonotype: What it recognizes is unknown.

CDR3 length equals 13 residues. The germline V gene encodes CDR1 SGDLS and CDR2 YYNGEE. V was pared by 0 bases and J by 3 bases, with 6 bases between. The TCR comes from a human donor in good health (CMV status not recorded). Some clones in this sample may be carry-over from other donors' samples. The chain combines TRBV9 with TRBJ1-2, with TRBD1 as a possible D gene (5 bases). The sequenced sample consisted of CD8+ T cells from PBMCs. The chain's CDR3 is CASSVAGDYGYTF. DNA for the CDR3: TGTGCCAGCAGCGTAGCGGGGGACTATGGCTACACCTTC. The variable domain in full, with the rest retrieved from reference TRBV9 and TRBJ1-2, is DSGVTQTPKHLITATGQRVTLRCSPRSGDLSVYWYQQSLDQGLQFLIQYYNGEERAKGNILERFSAQQFPDLHSELNLSSLELGDSALYFCASSVAGDYGYTFGSGTRLTVV.